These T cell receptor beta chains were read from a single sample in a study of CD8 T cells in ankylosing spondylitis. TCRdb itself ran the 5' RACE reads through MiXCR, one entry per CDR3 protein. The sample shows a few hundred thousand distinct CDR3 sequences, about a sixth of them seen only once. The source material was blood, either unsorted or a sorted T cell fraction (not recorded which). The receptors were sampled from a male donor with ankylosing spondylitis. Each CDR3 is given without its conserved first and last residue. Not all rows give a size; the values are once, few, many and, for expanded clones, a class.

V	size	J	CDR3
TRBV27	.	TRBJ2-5	ASRPKQGLQETQY
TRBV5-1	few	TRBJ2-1	ASEADSYNEQF
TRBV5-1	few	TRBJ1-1	ASSLRIRTEAF
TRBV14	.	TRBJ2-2	ASSPHAGANTGELF
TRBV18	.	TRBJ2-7	ASSPPVIASFHEQY
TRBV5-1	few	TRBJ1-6	ASSFDTGKNSPLH
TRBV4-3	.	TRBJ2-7	ASSLNPGGGYEQY
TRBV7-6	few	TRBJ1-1	ASTDGGGTEAF
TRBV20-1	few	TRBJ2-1	SAGEVEQF
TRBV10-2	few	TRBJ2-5	ASRGGYQETQY
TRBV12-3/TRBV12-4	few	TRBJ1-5	ASKGRNSNQPQH
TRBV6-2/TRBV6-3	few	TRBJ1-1	ASSYPALYGQGNTEAF
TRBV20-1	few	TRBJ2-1	SAESGGYNEQF
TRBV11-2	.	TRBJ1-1	ASSGRTGGTEAF
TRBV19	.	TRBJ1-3	ASSIEEGYNGNTIY
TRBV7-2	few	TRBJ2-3	ASSLTFTSGSTDTQY
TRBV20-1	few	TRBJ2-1	SARVETRWDEQF
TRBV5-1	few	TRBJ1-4	ASSTLDRETNEKLF
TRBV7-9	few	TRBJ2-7	ASSLESAYEQY
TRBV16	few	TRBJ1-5	ASSQSPQGQPQH
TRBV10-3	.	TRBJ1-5	AISASDYSNQPQH
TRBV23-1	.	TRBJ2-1	ASSPAGQGKYNEQF
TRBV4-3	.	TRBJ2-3	ASSQEGTGTDTQY
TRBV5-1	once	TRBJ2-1	ASSRLAGTPGEQF
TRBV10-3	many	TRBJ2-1	AISESPAHEQF
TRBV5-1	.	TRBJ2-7	ASSAGTSGAEQY
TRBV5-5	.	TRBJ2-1	ASSLPGLATYNEQF
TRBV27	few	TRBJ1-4	ASGGPGREKLF
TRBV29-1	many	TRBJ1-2	STLFGDDLSGRRGYT
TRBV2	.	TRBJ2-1	ASSEGTSGII
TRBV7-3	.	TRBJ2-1	ASSLTRGRDEEQF
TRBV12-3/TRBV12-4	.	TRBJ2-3	ASSFRTSGEGDTQY
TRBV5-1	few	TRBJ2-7	ASSLPDRGDEQY